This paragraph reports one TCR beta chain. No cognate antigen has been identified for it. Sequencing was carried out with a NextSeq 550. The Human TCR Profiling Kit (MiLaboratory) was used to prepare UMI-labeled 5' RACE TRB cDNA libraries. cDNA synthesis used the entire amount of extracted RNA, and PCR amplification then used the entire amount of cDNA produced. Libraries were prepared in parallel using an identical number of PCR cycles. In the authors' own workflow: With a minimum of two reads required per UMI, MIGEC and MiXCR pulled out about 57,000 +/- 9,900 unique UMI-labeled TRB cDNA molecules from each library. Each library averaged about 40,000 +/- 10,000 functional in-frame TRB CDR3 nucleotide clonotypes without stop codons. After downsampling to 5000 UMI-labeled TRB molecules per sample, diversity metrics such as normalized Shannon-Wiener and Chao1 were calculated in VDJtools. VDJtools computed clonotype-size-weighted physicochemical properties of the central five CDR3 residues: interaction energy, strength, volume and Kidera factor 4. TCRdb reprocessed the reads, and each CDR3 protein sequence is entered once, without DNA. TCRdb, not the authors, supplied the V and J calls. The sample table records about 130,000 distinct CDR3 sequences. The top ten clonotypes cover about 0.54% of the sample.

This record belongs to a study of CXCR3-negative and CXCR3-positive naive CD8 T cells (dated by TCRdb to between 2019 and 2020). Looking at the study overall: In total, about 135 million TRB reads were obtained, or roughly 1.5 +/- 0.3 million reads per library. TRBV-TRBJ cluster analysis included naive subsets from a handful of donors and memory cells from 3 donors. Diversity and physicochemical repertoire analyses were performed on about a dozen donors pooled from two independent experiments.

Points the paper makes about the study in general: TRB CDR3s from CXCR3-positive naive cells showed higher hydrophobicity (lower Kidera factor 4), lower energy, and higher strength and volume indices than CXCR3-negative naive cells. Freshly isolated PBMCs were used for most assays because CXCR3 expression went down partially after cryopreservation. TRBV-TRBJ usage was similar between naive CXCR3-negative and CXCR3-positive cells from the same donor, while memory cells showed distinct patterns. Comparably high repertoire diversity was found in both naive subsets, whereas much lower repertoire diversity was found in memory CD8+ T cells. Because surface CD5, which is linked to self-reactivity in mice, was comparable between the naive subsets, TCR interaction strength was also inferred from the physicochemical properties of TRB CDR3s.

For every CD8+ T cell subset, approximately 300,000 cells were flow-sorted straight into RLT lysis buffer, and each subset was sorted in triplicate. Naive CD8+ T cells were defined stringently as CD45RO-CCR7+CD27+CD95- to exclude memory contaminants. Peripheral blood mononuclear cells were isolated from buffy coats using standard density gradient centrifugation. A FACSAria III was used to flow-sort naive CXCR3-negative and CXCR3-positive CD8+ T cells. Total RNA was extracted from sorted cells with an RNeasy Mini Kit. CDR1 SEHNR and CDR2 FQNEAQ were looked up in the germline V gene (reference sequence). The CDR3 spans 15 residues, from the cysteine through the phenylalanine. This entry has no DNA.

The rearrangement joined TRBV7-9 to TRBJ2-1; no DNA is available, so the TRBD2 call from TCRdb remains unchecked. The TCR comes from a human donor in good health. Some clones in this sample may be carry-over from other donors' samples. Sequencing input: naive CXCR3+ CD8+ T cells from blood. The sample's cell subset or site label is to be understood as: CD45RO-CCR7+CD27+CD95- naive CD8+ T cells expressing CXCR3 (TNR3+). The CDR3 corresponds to CASSRAGGPYNEQFF. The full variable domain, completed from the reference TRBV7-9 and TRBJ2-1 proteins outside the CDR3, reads DTGVSQNPRHKITKRGQNVTFRCDPISEHNRLYWYRQTLGQGPEFLTYFQNEAQLEKSRLLSDRFSAERPKGSFSTLEIQRTEQGDSAMYLCASSRAGGPYNEQFFGPGTRLTVL.